This TCR beta chain was obtained from a study of T cells after posttransplantation cyclophosphamide. Profiled with immunoSEQ multiplex PCR; TCRdb holds only in-frame clones, not every one. The repertoire holds 15,000 or so clones, with 92% as singletons. Busulfan-fludarabine conditioning, marrow transplant, and cyclophosphamide on days +3 and +4 were administered. Germline CDR1 is KGHSH and CDR2 is LQKENI. Trimming cost V 2 bases and J 3 bases, with 13 bases left between them. The CDR3 runs 15 residues. Here the sequenced sample was CD4+ T cells sorted from blood, taken after allogeneic stem cell transplant with posttransplant cyclophosphamide. The clonotype was recovered from a male patient between 60 and 69 years old who received an allogeneic stem cell transplant from a related donor and was CMV-positive. Among the T cells, some may be from the graft donor. The V call is TRBV18, the J call TRBJ1-2, with D hard to call. The CDR3 DNA is TGTGCCAGCTCACCAGGGGAGGTCCGTCACTATGGCTACACCTTC. Translated, it gives CASSPGEVRHYGYTF.